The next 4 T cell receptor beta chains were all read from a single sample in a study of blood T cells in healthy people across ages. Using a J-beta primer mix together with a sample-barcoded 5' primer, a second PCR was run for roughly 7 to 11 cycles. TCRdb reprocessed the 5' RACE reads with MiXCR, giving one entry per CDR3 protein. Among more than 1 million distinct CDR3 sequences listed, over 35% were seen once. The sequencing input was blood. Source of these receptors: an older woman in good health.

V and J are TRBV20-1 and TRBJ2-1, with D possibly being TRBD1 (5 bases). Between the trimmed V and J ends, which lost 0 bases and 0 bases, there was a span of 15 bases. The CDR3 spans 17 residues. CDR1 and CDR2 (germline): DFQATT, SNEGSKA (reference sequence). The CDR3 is CSARDHRLASSYNEQFF. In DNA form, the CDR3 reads TGCAGTGCTAGAGATCACAGGTTGGCCAGCTCCTACAATGAGCAGTTCTTC.

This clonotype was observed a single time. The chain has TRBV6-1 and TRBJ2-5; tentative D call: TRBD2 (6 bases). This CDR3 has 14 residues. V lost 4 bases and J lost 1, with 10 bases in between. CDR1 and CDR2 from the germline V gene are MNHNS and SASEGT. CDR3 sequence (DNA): TGTGCCAGCAGTGGGGGGGAGCGCCAAGAGACCCAGTACTTC. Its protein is CASSGGERQETQYF.

The CDR3 DNA reads TGCGCCAGCAGCCAAGTCTCAAAGGCGATTGGAGGGGCTGAAGTTGGCTACACCTTC. Protein: CASSQVSKAIGGAEVGYTF. This chain links TRBV4-1 with TRBJ1-2, with D maybe TRBD1 (5 bases). Trimming pared 1 base from V and 7 bases from J, leaving 28 bases between. The V gene's germline CDR1 is MGHRA and CDR2 YSYEKL. CDR3 length: 19 amino acids.

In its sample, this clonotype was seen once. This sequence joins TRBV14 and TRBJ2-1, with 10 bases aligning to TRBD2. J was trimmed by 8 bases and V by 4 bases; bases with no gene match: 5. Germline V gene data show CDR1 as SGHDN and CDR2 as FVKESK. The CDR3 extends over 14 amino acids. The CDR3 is CASSPRLAGHEQFF. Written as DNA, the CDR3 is TGTGCCAGCAGCCCCCGACTAGCGGGTCATGAGCAGTTCTTC. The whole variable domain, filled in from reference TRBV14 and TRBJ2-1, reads EAGVTQFPSHSVIEKGQTVTLRCDPISGHDNLYWYRRVMGKEIKFLLHFVKESKQDESGMPNNRFLAERTGGTYSTLKVQPAELEDSGVYFCASSPRLAGHEQFFGPGTRLTVL.